This T cell receptor (beta chain) comes out of a study of T cell responses to AZD1222 COVID-19 vaccine. Profiling relied on immunoSEQ multiplex PCR, and the TCRdb table lists in-frame clones only, not all of them. The sample records about 180,000 clones, around 88% being singletons. This clone was counted between two and nine times. The germline V gene encodes CDR1 MDHEN and CDR2 SYDVKM. The CDR3 has 16 amino acids. Between the trimmed V and J ends, which lost 6 bases and 4 bases, there was a span of 19 bases. The clonotype originates from an adult in good health. The chain couples TRBV28 to TRBJ1-3; a weak D match, TRBD1 (5 bases). Specimen: peripheral blood, collected on day 0 of AZD1222 vaccination. The CDR3 sequence: CASRVQGISSGNTIYF. The CDR3, as DNA: TGTGCCAGCAGAGTTCAGGGTATCTCGTCGGGAAACACCATATATTTT. Full variable domain (outside the CDR3, taken from reference TRBV28 and TRBJ1-3): DVKVTQSSRYLVKRTGEKVFLECVQDMDHENMFWYRQDPGLGLRLIYFSYDVKMKEKGDIPEGYSVSREKKERFSLILESASTNQTSMYLCASRVQGISSGNTIYFGEGSWLTVV.